The sequence of this T cell receptor (beta chain) was determined in a study of blood T cell repertoires in COVID-19. As for the study in general: Nucleic acid was either cDNA or gDNA, and it came from T cells, B-cell-depleted T cells, or PBMCs.

Trimming cost V 0 bases and J 2 bases; bases outside gene matches: 4. Looked up from germline, CDR1 is SGHTA and CDR2 is FQGTGA. The CDR3 runs 16 residues. Those who participated ranged in age from roughly 18 to 100 years and resided in 20 to 25 US areas. Authors' methods: By means of reference gene primer amplification, nucleated cell counts were estimated. Clones were read by immunoSEQ multiplex PCR, and TCRdb kept only the in-frame ones, dropping some. D and trimming were read from the DNA, whereas the V and J calls and clone size are those reported in that table. The data contain 230,000 or so clones, approximately 90% of them singletons.

Sequencing was carried out using PBMCs or T cells enriched from blood (not recorded which). This chain connects TRBV7-3 to TRBJ2-3; 8 bases agree with TRBD1. The TCR comes from a woman aged 25-40 years who had recovered from COVID-19. The CDR3 is CASSLTMDRVTDTQYF. Here the CDR3 DNA reads TGTGCCAGCAGCTTAACGATGGACAGGGTCACAGATACGCAGTATTTT. The entire variable domain, with the rest obtained from reference TRBV7-3 and TRBJ2-3, is as follows: GAGVSQTPSNKVTEKGKYVELRCDPISGHTALYWYRQSLGQGPEFLIYFQGTGAADDSGLPNDRFFAVRPEGSVSTLKIQRTERGDSAVYLCASSLTMDRVTDTQYFGPGTRLTVL.